These T cell receptor beta chains were read from a single sample in a study of T-cell memory formation after mild COVID-19. TCRdb used MiXCR to reprocess the 5' RACE reads, holding one entry per CDR3 protein. The sample contains some 410,000 distinct CDR3 sequences, 23% of which appear only once. Sequencing was carried out using PBMCs or a T cell subset sorted from them (not recorded which). These receptors originate from an adult woman who had mild COVID-19 (a few samples of this study predate the infection). Cell type and time point are not known. Both conserved end residues are part of each CDR3. Each record gives: J gene, clone size, D gene, V gene, CDR3 length, CDR3 DNA, CDR3 protein. D genes are given only for firm matches. The listing skips clone size in some rows; elsewhere it reads once, few, many or a size class.

j_call: TRBJ2-1
clone_size: -
d_call: TRBD1
v_call: TRBV5-1
cdr3_length: 19
cdr3_nt: TGCGCCAGCAGCTTCCAGACAGGGGCCCGCGGATCAGATTACAATGAGCAGTTCTTC
cdr3_aa: CASSFQTGARGSDYNEQFF

j_call: TRBJ2-1
clone_size: -
d_call: TRBD1
v_call: TRBV7-9
cdr3_length: 15
cdr3_nt: TGTGCCAGCAGCCGAACGGGACAGGGGGCTGAGGAGCAGTTCTTC
cdr3_aa: CASSRTGQGAEEQFF

j_call: TRBJ2-1
clone_size: -
d_call: -
v_call: TRBV6-2/TRBV6-3
cdr3_length: 10
cdr3_nt: TGTGCCAGCAAGAGTACCGAGCAGTTCTTC
cdr3_aa: CASKSTEQFF

j_call: TRBJ1-6
clone_size: -
d_call: -
v_call: TRBV28
cdr3_length: 15
cdr3_nt: TGTGCCAGCAGTTTACAAACAGGGTTGAATTCACCCCTCCACTTT
cdr3_aa: CASSLQTGLNSPLHF

j_call: TRBJ1-1
clone_size: few
d_call: -
v_call: TRBV20-1
cdr3_length: 14
cdr3_nt: TGCAGTGCTAGGACCGGTGGCGGGGGGACTGAAGCTTTCTTT
cdr3_aa: CSARTGGGGTEAFF

j_call: TRBJ2-3
clone_size: -
d_call: -
v_call: TRBV11-2
cdr3_length: 14
cdr3_nt: TGTGCCAGCAGCTTAATCACTAGTTCAGATACGCAGTATTTT
cdr3_aa: CASSLITSSDTQYF

j_call: TRBJ1-2
clone_size: few
d_call: TRBD1
v_call: TRBV4-2
cdr3_length: 15
cdr3_nt: TGTGCCAGCAGTGAGACAGGGGGCCTTCCCTATGGCTACACCTTC
cdr3_aa: CASSETGGLPYGYTF

j_call: TRBJ1-1
clone_size: -
d_call: -
v_call: TRBV5-4
cdr3_length: 15
cdr3_nt: TGTGCCAGCAGCTTGGTGGCAGGACCTTTGACTGAAGCTTTCTTT
cdr3_aa: CASSLVAGPLTEAFF

j_call: TRBJ2-7
clone_size: -
d_call: -
v_call: TRBV5-1
cdr3_length: 14
cdr3_nt: TGCGCCAGCAGCTTGGAACTAAATTCCTACGAGCAGTACTTC
cdr3_aa: CASSLELNSYEQYF

j_call: TRBJ2-3
clone_size: -
d_call: -
v_call: TRBV12-3/TRBV12-4
cdr3_length: 17
cdr3_nt: TGTGCCAGCAGTTTCGGAGGTCGGGGTGGGGGCACAGATACGCAGTATTTT
cdr3_aa: CASSFGGRGGGTDTQYF

j_call: TRBJ1-1
clone_size: once
d_call: -
v_call: TRBV4-1
cdr3_length: 15
cdr3_nt: TGCGCCAGCAGCCGGTGGGGCAGCATGAACACTGAAGCTTTCTTT
cdr3_aa: CASSRWGSMNTEAFF

j_call: TRBJ1-2
clone_size: few
d_call: -
v_call: TRBV20-1
cdr3_length: 13
cdr3_nt: TGCAGTGCTAGAGACAGGACAGCTTATGGCTACACCTTC
cdr3_aa: CSARDRTAYGYTF

j_call: TRBJ2-5
clone_size: few
d_call: TRBD1
v_call: TRBV7-2
cdr3_length: 13
cdr3_nt: TGTGCCAGCAGCTTAAGTCAGGGGGCGGCCCAGTACTTC
cdr3_aa: CASSLSQGAAQYF

j_call: TRBJ1-4
clone_size: -
d_call: -
v_call: TRBV27
cdr3_length: 14
cdr3_nt: TGTGCCAGCAGCAACAGGGAGGCTAATGAAAAACTGTTTTTT
cdr3_aa: CASSNREANEKLFF

j_call: TRBJ2-1
clone_size: -
d_call: TRBD2
v_call: TRBV27
cdr3_length: 15
cdr3_nt: TGTGCCAGCAGTCCGCAAGCGGGGGCGTACAATGAGCAGTTCTTC
cdr3_aa: CASSPQAGAYNEQFF

j_call: TRBJ2-1
clone_size: few
d_call: -
v_call: TRBV7-6
cdr3_length: 12
cdr3_nt: TGTGCCAGCAGCTTCCTCGGGAATGAGCAGTTCTTC
cdr3_aa: CASSFLGNEQFF

j_call: TRBJ1-2
clone_size: once
d_call: -
v_call: TRBV3-1
cdr3_length: 14
cdr3_nt: TGTGCCAGCAGCTTAACGTGGGGGGAAAGAGGCTACACCTTC
cdr3_aa: CASSLTWGERGYTF

j_call: TRBJ1-1
clone_size: few
d_call: TRBD1
v_call: TRBV6-1
cdr3_length: 12
cdr3_nt: TGTGCCAGCAGACAGGGACAGGGAAAAGCTTTCTTT
cdr3_aa: CASRQGQGKAFF

j_call: TRBJ2-5
clone_size: -
d_call: -
v_call: TRBV12-3/TRBV12-4
cdr3_length: 15
cdr3_nt: TGTGCCAGCAGCCCCCCAGGGTCGTTCCAAGAGACCCAGTACTTC
cdr3_aa: CASSPPGSFQETQYF

j_call: TRBJ1-1
clone_size: -
d_call: TRBD1
v_call: TRBV6-5
cdr3_length: 16
cdr3_nt: TGTGCCAGCAGTTACGTTCCGGGACAGGGAGGCACTGAAGCTTTCTTT
cdr3_aa: CASSYVPGQGGTEAFF

j_call: TRBJ2-1
clone_size: -
d_call: TRBD2
v_call: TRBV6-2/TRBV6-3
cdr3_length: 13
cdr3_nt: TGTGCCATTCAACGAGGACTAGCAGGGGAGCAGTTCTTC
cdr3_aa: CAIQRGLAGEQFF

j_call: TRBJ1-2
clone_size: -
d_call: TRBD1
v_call: TRBV18
cdr3_length: 16
cdr3_nt: TGTGCCAGCTCACCACAGGGGGCGTTGAACTTCTATGGCTACACCTTC
cdr3_aa: CASSPQGALNFYGYTF

j_call: TRBJ2-5
clone_size: few
d_call: TRBD1
v_call: TRBV7-9
cdr3_length: 17
cdr3_nt: TGTGCCAGCAGCTTTCGTCCGGGACAGGGCCCCCAAGAGACCCAGTACTTC
cdr3_aa: CASSFRPGQGPQETQYF

j_call: TRBJ2-7
clone_size: -
d_call: TRBD1
v_call: TRBV5-1
cdr3_length: 15
cdr3_nt: TGCGCCAGCAGCTTCCCACAGACAGGGGGCGACGAGCAGTACTTC
cdr3_aa: CASSFPQTGGDEQYF

j_call: TRBJ2-3
clone_size: few
d_call: -
v_call: TRBV19
cdr3_length: 14
cdr3_nt: TGTGCCAGTAGTATTAAGGGGGAAACAGATACGCAGTATTTT
cdr3_aa: CASSIKGETDTQYF

j_call: TRBJ1-2
clone_size: -
d_call: -
v_call: TRBV6-5
cdr3_length: 13
cdr3_nt: TGTGCCAGCGGAACGACGGAGCTCCGGGGCTACACCTTC
cdr3_aa: CASGTTELRGYTF

j_call: TRBJ2-5
clone_size: once
d_call: -
v_call: TRBV10-2
cdr3_length: 11
cdr3_nt: TGCGCCAGCGGAGAGGGTGAGACCCAGTACTTC
cdr3_aa: CASGEGETQYF

j_call: TRBJ2-7
clone_size: few
d_call: -
v_call: TRBV6-5
cdr3_length: 13
cdr3_nt: TGTGCCAGCAGTTACGGGTCAGGGGACGAGCAGTACTTC
cdr3_aa: CASSYGSGDEQYF

j_call: TRBJ1-1
clone_size: few
d_call: -
v_call: TRBV11-2
cdr3_length: 13
cdr3_nt: TGTGCCAGCAGCTTGAGAGGGGTCACTGAAGCTTTCTTT
cdr3_aa: CASSLRGVTEAFF

j_call: TRBJ1-5
clone_size: few
d_call: -
v_call: TRBV19
cdr3_length: 19
cdr3_nt: TGTGCCAGTAGTAACCGAGGCTACAGGACGGGCGGGCGCAATCAGCCCCAGCATTTT
cdr3_aa: CASSNRGYRTGGRNQPQHF

j_call: TRBJ2-7
clone_size: few
d_call: TRBD2
v_call: TRBV3-1
cdr3_length: 15
cdr3_nt: TGTGCCAGCAGCCAAGGGAGCGGGGGCCCCTACGAGCAGTACTTC
cdr3_aa: CASSQGSGGPYEQYF

j_call: TRBJ2-5
clone_size: -
d_call: TRBD2
v_call: TRBV20-1
cdr3_length: 19
cdr3_nt: TGCAGTGCTAGAGATATACACCAGACTAGCGGGGGACCCCAAGAGACCCAGTACTTC
cdr3_aa: CSARDIHQTSGGPQETQYF

j_call: TRBJ2-4
clone_size: -
d_call: -
v_call: TRBV7-2
cdr3_length: 15
cdr3_nt: TGTGCCAGCACGGGGGGCTTGGGACAGAAAAACATTCAGTACTTC
cdr3_aa: CASTGGLGQKNIQYF

j_call: TRBJ2-2
clone_size: few
d_call: -
v_call: TRBV24-1
cdr3_length: 13
cdr3_nt: TGTGCCACCAGTGTTCCAGGGTCCGGGGAGCTGTTTTTT
cdr3_aa: CATSVPGSGELFF

j_call: TRBJ2-5
clone_size: -
d_call: TRBD1
v_call: TRBV2
cdr3_length: 14
cdr3_nt: TGTGCCAGCAGTGGAGTCAGGGGGCTAGAGACCCAGTACTTC
cdr3_aa: CASSGVRGLETQYF

j_call: TRBJ2-7
clone_size: -
d_call: -
v_call: TRBV19
cdr3_length: 14
cdr3_nt: TGTGCCAGTAGTATTGGTTCTAGGACCTACGAGCAGTACTTC
cdr3_aa: CASSIGSRTYEQYF

j_call: TRBJ2-3
clone_size: few
d_call: TRBD2
v_call: TRBV29-1
cdr3_length: 14
cdr3_nt: TGCAGCGTAGCCAGCGGGATAAGCACAGATACGCAGTATTTT
cdr3_aa: CSVASGISTDTQYF

j_call: TRBJ2-5
clone_size: -
d_call: TRBD2
v_call: TRBV6-2/TRBV6-3
cdr3_length: 17
cdr3_nt: TGTGCCAGCAGTCCACTAGCGGGTCCGCGGTACCAAGAGACCCAGTACTTC
cdr3_aa: CASSPLAGPRYQETQYF

j_call: TRBJ2-2
clone_size: -
d_call: -
v_call: TRBV24-1
cdr3_length: 14
cdr3_nt: TGTGCCACCAGTGATTTGTGGGACACCGGGGAGCTGTTTTTT
cdr3_aa: CATSDLWDTGELFF

j_call: TRBJ2-5
clone_size: -
d_call: TRBD2
v_call: TRBV20-1
cdr3_length: 14
cdr3_nt: TGCAGTGCTAAACTAGCGGGTATCCAAGAGACCCAGTACTTC
cdr3_aa: CSAKLAGIQETQYF

j_call: TRBJ1-1
clone_size: -
d_call: -
v_call: TRBV29-1
cdr3_length: 13
cdr3_nt: TGCAGCGTTGTATTCGGGTGGGACACTGAAGCTTTCTTT
cdr3_aa: CSVVFGWDTEAFF

j_call: TRBJ1-1
clone_size: few
d_call: -
v_call: TRBV5-1
cdr3_length: 15
cdr3_nt: TGCGCCAGCAGCTTGGTTGGGGAAGGTGTCACTGAAGCTTTCTTT
cdr3_aa: CASSLVGEGVTEAFF

j_call: TRBJ1-2
clone_size: -
d_call: TRBD1
v_call: TRBV3-1
cdr3_length: 13
cdr3_nt: TGTGCCGCGAGGGACAGGGGGCGCGGGGGCTACACCTTC
cdr3_aa: CAARDRGRGGYTF

j_call: TRBJ2-1
clone_size: -
d_call: -
v_call: TRBV29-1
cdr3_length: 15
cdr3_nt: TGCAGCGTTGAAGAATCCTTTCTAGCCTACAATGAGCAGTTCTTC
cdr3_aa: CSVEESFLAYNEQFF

j_call: TRBJ2-3
clone_size: many
d_call: -
v_call: TRBV5-1
cdr3_length: 14
cdr3_nt: TGCGCCAGCAGCTCCCGACAGAGCACAGATACGCAGTATTTT
cdr3_aa: CASSSRQSTDTQYF

j_call: TRBJ2-5
clone_size: few
d_call: -
v_call: TRBV12-3/TRBV12-4
cdr3_length: 12
cdr3_nt: TGTGCCAGCAGTTCGGAGCGCCGGACCCAGTACTTC
cdr3_aa: CASSSERRTQYF

j_call: TRBJ2-7
clone_size: few
d_call: TRBD1
v_call: TRBV30
cdr3_length: 14
cdr3_nt: TGTGCCTGGAGTGGGACAGACAGGGGGATCAGGCAGTACTTC
cdr3_aa: CAWSGTDRGIRQYF

j_call: TRBJ2-1
clone_size: few
d_call: -
v_call: TRBV12-3/TRBV12-4
cdr3_length: 10
cdr3_nt: TGTGCCAGCAGTTTAGGATCGCAGTTCTTC
cdr3_aa: CASSLGSQFF

j_call: TRBJ2-5
clone_size: many
d_call: TRBD1
v_call: TRBV24-1
cdr3_length: 17
cdr3_nt: TGTGCCACCAGTGACCGTGGACCGGGACAGTGGGAAGAGACCCAGTACTTC
cdr3_aa: CATSDRGPGQWEETQYF

j_call: TRBJ2-7
clone_size: few
d_call: TRBD2
v_call: TRBV4-2
cdr3_length: 15
cdr3_nt: TGTGCCAGCAGCCAAGATGCGGGGGGGGCCTACGAGCAGTACTTC
cdr3_aa: CASSQDAGGAYEQYF

j_call: TRBJ2-3
clone_size: -
d_call: -
v_call: TRBV7-2
cdr3_length: 22
cdr3_nt: TGTGCCAGCAGCTTAGAGTCCGGGCAGGCAAGCAGAAGAGAGCCTGATGGAGATACGCAGTATTTT
cdr3_aa: CASSLESGQASRREPDGDTQYF

j_call: TRBJ2-7
clone_size: -
d_call: TRBD2
v_call: TRBV7-2
cdr3_length: 15
cdr3_nt: TGTGCCAGCAGCCAAACTAGCGGGAGTAAGTACGAGCAGTACTTC
cdr3_aa: CASSQTSGSKYEQYF

j_call: TRBJ2-3
clone_size: -
d_call: TRBD2
v_call: TRBV5-4
cdr3_length: 14
cdr3_nt: TGTGCCAGCAGCCCCTGGACTAGCCCAGATACGCAGTATTTT
cdr3_aa: CASSPWTSPDTQYF

j_call: TRBJ1-4
clone_size: -
d_call: -
v_call: TRBV29-1
cdr3_length: 16
cdr3_nt: TGCAGCGTTGTTGTGGAGCCAGTTGCAACTAATGAAAAACTGTTTTTT
cdr3_aa: CSVVVEPVATNEKLFF

j_call: TRBJ2-5
clone_size: few
d_call: -
v_call: TRBV7-8
cdr3_length: 15
cdr3_nt: TGTGCCAGCAGCTTATTTTTCTATCGAGAGACGACCCAGTACTTC
cdr3_aa: CASSLFFYRETTQYF

j_call: TRBJ2-1
clone_size: -
d_call: -
v_call: TRBV4-3
cdr3_length: 15
cdr3_nt: TGCGCCAGCAGCCAAGGACAGAGCTCCTACAATGAGCAGTTCTTC
cdr3_aa: CASSQGQSSYNEQFF